This T cell receptor beta chain was identified during a study of blood T cells in healthy people across ages. With 7 bases removed from V and 2 bases from J, the gap between germline ends came to 9 bases. This CDR3 comprises 11 residues. Germline V CDR1 and CDR2: SQVTM, ANQGSEA. Whole-study results and caveats: While age rose, TCR beta diversity per million T cells dropped in a roughly linear way. It was the long-lived donors that had more naive CD4+ cells and higher diversity than aged donors.

Through a sample-barcoded 5' primer and a J-beta primer mix, a second PCR was run for about 6 to 12 cycles. TCRdb processed the 5' RACE reads anew with MiXCR; each CDR3 protein has one entry. The sample includes about 680,000 distinct CDR3 sequences, over 45% of them seen just once. It was ten milliliters of peripheral blood that were drawn from each donor. Isolation recovered at least 6 million PBMCs from every sample. Regarding this clonotype: No antigen is known for it.

This chain uses TRBV29-1 with TRBJ2-7; maybe TRBD1 (5 bases). Material: blood. This clonotype was obtained from a woman aged 55-69 years in good health. DNA for the CDR3: TGCAGCGCTGGACAAGCCTACGAGCAGTACTTC. Translated: CSAGQAYEQYF.